A single sample is the source of the 23 T cell receptor beta chains below, sequenced in a study of vaccination effects on CD4 cells after COVID-19. Method: immunoSEQ multiplex PCR; TCRdb's copy keeps in-frame clones and lacks some. The sample consists of 55,000 to 70,000 clones, 76% of them appearing once. Antigen-specific CD4+ T cells expanded by the ViraFEST assay with viral peptide pools were then sequenced. It was after 10 days of culture that CD4+ T cells were isolated. Each person got two doses of an mRNA SARS-CoV-2 vaccine, BNT162b2 or mRNA-1273. The antigens of these receptors remain unknown. The sequences come from CD4+ T cells from PBMCs cultured with HCoV-OC43 spike peptides, collected after COVID-19 vaccination. Subset denoted: HCoV-OC43 spike overlapping peptide pool stimulation. The source of these receptors is a human donor who received a COVID-19 vaccine.

The table lists this clone with a count of one. The V and J genes are TRBV7-8 and TRBJ1-6; unclear D gene. Germline CDR1 SGHVS, CDR2 FQNEAQ. V shed 2 bases and J shed 7 bases, with 9 bases lying between them. The CDR3 is 14 residues long. The CDR3 protein is CASSLWQNNSPLHF. CDR3 DNA sequence: TGTGCCAGCAGCTTATGGCAGAACAATTCACCCCTCCACTTT.

The chain joins TRBV5-1 to TRBJ2-1, with D maybe TRBD2 (6 bases). The germline V gene encodes CDR1 SGHRS and CDR2 YFSETQ. Trimming removed 4 bases at V and 1 base at J, with 9 bases between. The CDR3 contains 14 residues. DNA of the CDR3: TGCGCCAGCAGCCCGGGGGTATCCTACAATGAGCAGTTCTTC. Encoded protein: CASSPGVSYNEQFF.

This chain links TRBV18 with TRBJ1-3, with D unresolved. This CDR3 is built from 14 residues. V was clipped by 4 bases and J by 0 bases, with 7 bases between them. Per the germline V gene, CDR1 is KGHSH and CDR2 is LQKENI. CDR3 bases: TGTGCCAGCTCACAGGGCAACTCTGGAAACACCATATATTTT. Translating gives CASSQGNSGNTIYF. Filled out from reference TRBV18 and TRBJ1-3, the complete variable domain reads NAGVMQNPRHLVRRRGQEARLRCSPMKGHSHVYWYRQLPEEGLKFMVYLQKENIIDESGMPKERFSAEFPKEGPSILRIQQVVRGDSAAYFCASSQGNSGNTIYFGEGSWLTVV.

This chain connects TRBV9 to TRBJ1-1; D may be TRBD1 (6 bases). Trimming took off 0 bases at V and 1 base at J, with 19 bases between the two ends. Per germline, CDR1 SGDLS and CDR2 YYNGEE. CDR3 length: 18 amino acids. The CDR3 nucleotides read TGTGCCAGCAGCGTAGCGACCGACGGGGGCGGGGGGAACACTGAAGCTTTCTTT. Translated, it gives CASSVATDGGGGNTEAFF.

V and J are TRBV5-1 and TRBJ2-2; no reliable D call. CDR1 SGHRS and CDR2 YFSETQ come from the germline V gene. V shed 1 base and J shed 3 bases, with 10 bases lying between them. The CDR3 has 15 residues. The CDR3 reads CASSLYPRDTGELFF. CDR3 nucleotide sequence: TGCGCCAGCAGCTTGTATCCACGAGACACCGGGGAGCTGTTTTTT.

V and J are TRBV19 and TRBJ2-4; 7 nucleotides line up with TRBD1. The CDR3 covers 17 residues. Germline lookup yields CDR1 LNHDA and CDR2 SQIVND (reference sequence). Germline trimming cut 5 bases from V and 0 bases from J; bases unmatched to any gene: 10. DNA for the CDR3: TGTGCCAGTAGTGTGCCTAGGGGGCGCGAAGCCAAAAACATTCAGTACTTC. Translated: CASSVPRGREAKNIQYF.

This chain links TRBV5-1 with TRBJ2-2; 12 bases are shared with TRBD2. Unmatched junction bases numbered 5, after V lost 4 bases and J lost 1 base. Germline CDR1 SGHRS, CDR2 YFSETQ. There are 17 residues in the CDR3. The CDR3, as DNA: TGCGCCAGCAGCGATCCGGGACTAGCGGGGAACACCGGGGAGCTGTTTTTT. It yields the protein CASSDPGLAGNTGELFF.

The rearrangement uses TRBV27 and TRBJ1-2, with D possibly TRBD1 on 6 matching bases. V was pared by 5 bases and J by 4 bases, with 20 bases between. This CDR3 is 16 amino acids long. Germline assignment: CDR1 MNHEY and CDR2 SMNVEV (reference sequence). The CDR3 loop is CASSLTSLQGVYGYTF. In nucleotides, the CDR3 is TGTGCCAGCAGTCTCACCTCCCTACAGGGAGTCTATGGCTACACCTTC.

J is TRBJ1-6 and V is TRBV2, with TRBD1 as a possible D gene (5 bases). The CDR3 contains 13 residues. The germline V and J ends were trimmed by 10 bases and 7 bases, with 14 bases remaining between them. Germline lookup yields CDR1 SNHLY and CDR2 FYNNEI. In DNA form, the CDR3 reads TGTGCCAACCGACGGGACGGGAATTCACCCCTCCACTTT. This codes for CANRRDGNSPLHF.

The chain links TRBV5-6 to TRBJ2-5; 10 bases map to TRBD2. CDR1 is SGHDT and CDR2 is YYEEEE in the germline V gene. This CDR3 contains 16 residues. The V gene end was trimmed by 0 bases and the J gene end by 5 bases; junction bases not matched to a gene: 7. As DNA, the CDR3 is TGTGCCAGCAGCTTGGGGCTAGCGGGGGCCGGGGAGACCCAGTACTTC. This gives the protein CASSLGLAGAGETQYF.

The V gene is TRBV6-5, the J gene TRBJ1-1; unclear D gene. This CDR3 has 15 amino acids. V lost 8 bases to trimming and J lost 3 bases, with 19 bases between them. Germline CDR1 and CDR2: MNHEY and SVGAGI. In DNA form, the CDR3 reads TGTGCCAGCGGGAAATTGAGGTTGGTGGACACTGAAGCTTTCTTT. Translation: CASGKLRLVDTEAFF.

This clone showed up just a few times. The chain has TRBV5-4 and TRBJ1-2; TRBD1 is a possible D gene (6 bases). Germline V gene lookup returns CDR1 SGHNT and CDR2 YYREEE (reference sequence). The CDR3 is 16 amino acids. V lost 3 bases and J 3 bases, leaving 18 bases between the germline ends. The CDR3 protein is CASSSYHRGGDYGYTF. The CDR3, as DNA: TGTGCCAGCAGCTCATACCACAGAGGGGGTGACTATGGCTACACCTTC.

The chain employs TRBV6-1 and TRBJ2-1; 11 positions agree with TRBD2. V trimming: 2 bases; J trimming: 5 bases; junction bases outside the gene matches: 2. CDR3 length equals 15 residues. The germline V gene has CDR1 MNHNS and CDR2 SASEGT. For the CDR3, the DNA is TGTGCCAGCAGTGAATCTAGCGGGGGGCACAATGAGCAGTTCTTC. Translating it yields CASSESSGGHNEQFF.

The CDR3 protein is CASSLTGTLEQYV. CDR3 coding DNA: TGTGCCAGCAGCTTGACAGGGACGCTCGAGCAGTACGTC. The chain is built from TRBV11-2 and TRBJ2-7; 7 bases align to TRBD1. The V gene's germline CDR1 is SGHAT and CDR2 FQNNGV. V gave up 3 bases and J gave up 6 bases; unmatched junction bases: 5. The CDR3 is 13 amino acids.

The chain combines TRBV4-2 with TRBJ1-2; 7 positions match TRBD1. This CDR3 is 16 amino acids long. Germline values: CDR1 LGHNA, CDR2 YNFKEQ. The V gene end was trimmed by 2 bases and the J gene end by 6 bases; junction bases not matched to a gene: 12. CDR3 sequence reads: CASSQSRDSPANGYTF. The CDR3 DNA sequence: TGTGCCAGCAGCCAATCGCGGGACAGCCCAGCCAATGGCTACACCTTC.

The chain carries TRBV6-1 and TRBJ1-6; 7 positions agree with TRBD1. Unmatched junction bases numbered 2, after V lost 1 base and J lost 8 bases. Germline V CDR1 and CDR2: MNHNS, SASEGT. CDR3 length equals 14 residues. In DNA, the CDR3 is TGTGCCAGCAGTGAAGACAGGGGATATTCACCCCTCCACTTT. Its protein product is CASSEDRGYSPLHF.

The gene calls are TRBV11-3 and TRBJ2-3; no reliable D call. Per the germline V gene, CDR1 is SGHNT and CDR2 is YENEEA. The CDR3 sequence is 14 residues long. The V end was cut by 0 bases, the J end by 3 bases, with 7 bases between. DNA of the CDR3: TGTGCCAGCAGCTTAGAGGCCGATACAGATACGCAGTATTTT. Residues: CASSLEADTDTQYF.

This rearrangement joins TRBV5-1 to TRBJ2-5; 9 bases match TRBD2. V lost 0 bases to trimming and J lost 5 bases; unmatched junction nucleotides: 5. CDR1 is SGHRS and CDR2 is YFSETQ in the germline V gene. The CDR3 length is 15 residues. The CDR3 spells CASSLEAGGWETQYF. DNA for the CDR3: TGCGCCAGCAGCTTGGAAGCGGGGGGCTGGGAGACCCAGTACTTC. Looking up the rest from reference TRBV5-1 and TRBJ2-5 gives the full variable domain: KAGVTQTPRYLIKTRGQQVTLSCSPISGHRSVSWYQQTPGQGLQFLFEYFSETQRNKGNFPGRFSGRQFSNSRSEMNVSTLELGDSALYLCASSLEAGGWETQYFGPGTRLLVL.

The chain links TRBV6-1 to TRBJ1-4; the D gene is possibly TRBD1 (6 bases). There are 16 residues in the CDR3. CDR1 and CDR2 from the germline V gene are MNHNS and SASEGT. V was clipped by 2 bases and J by 12 bases, with 22 bases between them. CDR3 in amino acids: CASSERGMGASWELFF. The CDR3 DNA follows: TGTGCCAGCAGTGAAAGGGGTATGGGGGCTTCTTGGGAACTGTTTTTT.

This clone occurred once. The rearrangement uses TRBV7-2 and TRBJ1-2; D ambiguous. This CDR3 spans 15 amino acids. The germline gives CDR1 SGHTA, CDR2 FQGNSA. V shed 3 bases and J shed 0 bases, with 11 bases lying between them. The CDR3 sequence: CASSFGLSANYGYTF. The CDR3 DNA reads as TGTGCCAGCAGCTTTGGTCTCTCCGCTAACTATGGCTACACCTTC.

Here the CDR3 DNA reads TGTGCCAGCAGCCCTGAGGGCTTCCTGGGCTACACCTTC. Translating gives CASSPEGFLGYTF. The chain links TRBV2 to TRBJ1-2; D gene unclear. Germline CDR1 SNHLY, CDR2 FYNNEI. The CDR3 sequence is 13 residues long. The V gene lost 6 bases and the J gene lost 8 bases, with 16 bases spanning the gap.

In nucleotides, the CDR3 is TGCGCCAGCAGCGTTGGACAGCACTCCTATAATTCACCCCTCCACTTT. This encodes CASSVGQHSYNSPLHF. The V call is TRBV5-1, the J call TRBJ1-6, with a possible D match to TRBD1 (6 bases). V dropped 4 bases and J dropped 0 bases, with 11 bases sitting between them. This CDR3 has 16 residues. Per germline, CDR1 SGHRS and CDR2 YFSETQ.

V and J are TRBV2 and TRBJ2-5, with 12 nucleotides matching TRBD2. The germline V gene has CDR1 SNHLY and CDR2 FYNNEI. J gave up 7 bases and V 6 bases, and 6 bases lay outside the gene matches. The length of the CDR3 is 14 residues. CDR3 sequence: CASSTSGGRGTQYF. In DNA, the CDR3 is TGTGCCAGCAGCACTAGCGGGGGGCGAGGGACCCAGTACTTC. Using reference TRBV2 and TRBJ2-5 for the parts outside the CDR3, the full variable domain is EPEVTQTPSHQVTQMGQEVILRCVPISNHLYFYWYRQILGQKVEFLVSFYNNEISEKSEIFDDQFSVERPDGSNFTLKIRSTKLEDSAMYFCASSTSGGRGTQYFGPGTRLLVL.